This T cell receptor beta chain was identified during a study of Graves' ophthalmopathy and Graves' hyperthyroidism (dated by TCRdb to 2016 to 2019). With regard to the full study: Peripheral blood was collected before any treatment was given, at the time of initial diagnosis. TCR beta repertoire signatures were used to distinguish Graves' ophthalmopathy from Graves' hyperthyroidism and to predict progression to ophthalmopathy. In total, around 130 blood samples were TCR-sequenced: roughly 45 ophthalmopathy, some 75 hyperthyroidism and some 17 hyperthyroidism-to-ophthalmopathy patients. To explore V-J signatures that separate ophthalmopathy from hyperthyroidism, a discovery set of approximately 100 patients was enrolled, consisting of under 50 with ophthalmopathy and 57 with stable hyperthyroidism. An independent validation cohort was composed of 18 hyperthyroidism patients and roughly 16 patients who later progressed from hyperthyroidism to ophthalmopathy. In more than five hyperthyroidism patients, the T-cell repertoires found in thyroid tissue were compared with those found in blood. After sampling, hyperthyroidism patients received methimazole starting at 30 mg daily, and ophthalmopathy patients received high-dose intravenous methylprednisolone. The investigation overall reported the following: In validation, the model predicted ophthalmopathy progression with 70.59% sensitivity and about 77% specificity; 12 predicted patients were CT-confirmed with GO in a median of about 6.2 months. Most expanded thyroid clonotypes with frequency above 0.001 were also detected in blood, suggesting blood repertoires may reflect the thyroid immune response. In cross-validation, the 13-signature model distinguished ophthalmopathy from stable hyperthyroidism with about 90% sensitivity and around 81% specificity, and in the test set the corresponding values were approximately 80% and 68%. Sample size was not predetermined statistically, and investigators were not blinded to group allocation.

Patients with ophthalmopathy had moderately to severely active disease, with a Clinical Activity Score of 3 or more, a NOSPECS grade of 4 or more, and a disease duration of less than 3 months. Patients were excluded if they had other autoimmune diseases, uncontrolled infections, pregnancy or lactation. Diagnosis relied on clinical symptoms, serum thyroxine, TRAb, thyroid ultrasound and orbital computed tomography. Using Ficoll-Paque density gradient centrifugation, PBMCs were isolated from 10 ml of fresh peripheral blood. Trizol reagent was used to extract the total RNA, and its quality was then checked on an Agilent 2100 Bioanalyzer. CDR1 SGHAT and CDR2 FQDESV are derived from the germline V gene (reference sequence). Spanning cysteine to phenylalanine, the CDR3 consists of 15 amino acids. The only DNA kept is the CDR3, 45 bases in frame from the first base. V is clipped by 5 bases and J by 9 bases, and the sequence between their germline boundaries is 22 bases long.

For repertoire sequencing, the TCR beta CDR3 regions were amplified from RNA transcripts. A first-round RT-PCR used HTBI primers with the Qiagen OneStep RT-PCR kit, followed by a second-round multiplex PCR, size selection and purification. Libraries were sequenced on an Illumina HiSeq2000 using paired-end 100 bp reads. Processing in the source paper ran as follows. Reads were processed with SOAPnuke, discarding reads with adapters, uncalled bases, mean Phred below 15, or no exact constant-primer or identifier match. COPE v1.2.5 was used to merge high-quality paired reads. Each unique nucleotide sequence was treated as a clonotype, and MiTCR v1.1 was used to align the clonotypes to the IMGT TRB V, D and J references. The analysis was limited to V-J combinations with a frequency above 0.0001, which together covered 99.2% of the repertoires. For each V-J combination, a TCR clonal expansion and chaos score was defined as F50 clonal expansion divided by the chaos observed in the TCRdist matrix. Welch's t-statistics and random forest were used to reduce the features to 10 to 15 V-J combinations, which were then used as input to a naive Bayes classifier. Thyroid-blood repertoire similarity was quantified with the Morisita-Horn index. TCRdb applied fastp at Q25 and MiXCR to the public reads, then kept only in-frame beta chains. Entries are consolidated by CDR3 protein sequence, retaining the most common genes and DNA. The authors' filters were not applied to this entry. The sample yields 600,000 to 700,000 distinct CDR3 sequences; over 40% were counted once. The ten biggest clones cover under 3.5% of the sample.

For this clonotype: The antigen it binds to is not known. No base quality values were provided; no much bigger clone lies one nucleotide off.

The TCR originated in an adult man with Graves' ophthalmopathy. Sequenced: peripheral blood. The chain is made from TRBV11-1 and TRBJ2-5; the D gene assignment is perhaps TRBD1 or TRBD2, with each matching 5 bases. The CDR3 has the sequence CASSLREGATVAQYF. The DNA is as follows: TGTGCCAGCAGCCTCCGGGAAGGGGCTACGGTGGCCCAGTACTTC.